Listed here are 19 T cell receptor beta chains from one sample, sequenced in a study of regulatory T cells in long-lasting Graves disease. The sample's time point: newly diagnosed GD, antithyroid drugs for less than 3 months. The TCR library was prepared using RNA isolated from PBMCs. iRepertoire HTBI primers and Arm-PCR of CDR3 regions built TCR beta libraries. TCRdb re-called the multiplex PCR reads with MiXCR, one entry per CDR3 protein. The table records fewer than 350,000 distinct CDR3 sequences, about a sixth of them present only once. This sample comprised peripheral blood mononuclear cells (PBMCs), obtained at new diagnosis, from a patient treated with antithyroid drugs. The origin of the receptors is a female donor with Graves disease.

In this sample, this clonotype turned up many times. J is TRBJ2-3 and V is TRBV7-3; D is unresolved. Trimming took 1 base from V and 4 from J, leaving 6 bases between them. Germline assignment: CDR1 SGHTA and CDR2 FQGTGA. The CDR3 runs 13 residues. The CDR3 DNA sequence: TGTGCCAGCAGCTTAAGTCCCGCAGATACGCAGTATTTT. Protein: CASSLSPADTQYF.

In this sample, this clonotype turned up a few times. The chain combines TRBV20-1 with TRBJ1-6; D not certain. The CDR3 sequence is 14 residues long. V lost 2 bases to trimming and J lost 7 bases, with 12 bases between them. Germline V gene lookup returns CDR1 DFQATT and CDR2 SNEGSKA (reference sequence). CDR3 DNA sequence: TGCAGTGCTAGATCGCCACAGTCCAATTCACCCCTCCACTTT. As protein: CSARSPQSNSPLHF.

This clonotype has at least ten counts. The rearrangement links TRBV6-2 or TRBV6-3 to TRBJ1-2; D is uncertain. The V end was cut by 7 bases, the J end by 8 bases, with 26 bases between. The CDR3 spans 16 residues. The V gene's germline CDR1 is MNHEY and CDR2 SVGEGT. The CDR3 is CASTEPNQGPKKGYTF. The CDR3 DNA follows: TGTGCCAGCACTGAACCCAATCAAGGACCAAAAAAGGGCTACACCTTC.

This clonotype showed up many times. The gene calls are TRBV20-1 and TRBJ2-5, with D maybe TRBD2 (5 bases). CDR1 and CDR2 (germline): DFQATT, SNEGSKA (reference sequence). CDR3 size: 12 residues. Trimming stripped 6 bases from V and 4 bases from J, with 12 bases between. The CDR3 loop is CSALPEGETQYF. CDR3 nucleotides: TGCAGTGCCTTGCCCGAGGGAGAGACCCAGTACTTC.

In its sample, this clonotype was seen once. The chain recombines TRBV24-1 with TRBJ2-7; TRBD2 is a possible D gene (5 bases). V was shortened by 0 bases and J by 0 bases, with 14 bases between the two germline ends. Germline loops: CDR1 KGHDR, CDR2 SFDVKD. This CDR3 is 17 amino acids long. The CDR3 sequence: CATSDLRGTESSYEQYF. DNA of the CDR3: TGTGCCACCAGTGATTTGCGGGGAACAGAGAGCTCCTACGAGCAGTACTTC.

This clonotype came up many times. The CDR3: CASSLDLQTQYF. The CDR3 region has the DNA TGTGCCAGCAGCTTAGACCTGCAGACCCAGTACTTC. This chain uses TRBV11-3 with TRBJ2-5; D is undetermined. Trimming removed 0 bases from V and 6 bases from J, with 5 bases in between. The CDR3 is 12 residues long. CDR1 is SGHNT, CDR2 YENEEA, per germline.

This clonotype was picked up many times. The gene calls are TRBV5-5 and TRBJ2-5, with D perhaps TRBD2 (6 bases). Per the germline V gene, CDR1 is SGHKS and CDR2 is YYEKEE (reference sequence). The ends were cut back, 4 bases at V and 4 bases at J, with 20 bases in the middle. The CDR3 has 16 residues. The CDR3 DNA sequence: TGTGCCAGCAGCGCGACGCCCAGGCGGGGTGGAGAGACCCAGTACTTC. Translation: CASSATPRRGGETQYF.

This clonotype was counted ten times or more. The chain is built from TRBV3-1 and TRBJ2-7; 11 bases match TRBD2. The length of the CDR3 is 15 residues. Germline V lookup: CDR1 LGHDT, CDR2 YNNKEL (reference sequence). V shed 2 bases and J 4 bases; nucleotides not matched to a gene: 4. CDR3 sequence reads: CASSQTSGSRYEQYF. Here the CDR3 DNA reads TGTGCCAGCAGCCAAACTAGCGGGAGTCGGTACGAGCAGTACTTC.

The rearrangement joins TRBV27 to TRBJ2-7; unclear D gene. The CDR3 has 13 residues. The V end was cut by 9 bases, the J end by 2 bases, with 14 bases between. Germline values: CDR1 MNHEY, CDR2 SMNVEV (reference sequence). As DNA, the CDR3 is TGTGCCAGTGGTAGGCAAAGGCCCTACGAGCAGTACTTC. Translating gives CASGRQRPYEQYF.

Many counts were recorded for this clonotype. The chain carries TRBV28 and TRBJ2-7; D unresolved. CDR3 length equals 12 residues. CDR1 is MDHEN and CDR2 is SYDVKM in the germline V gene. Trimming left V 8 bases short and J 3 bases short, with 11 bases between. The CDR3 DNA follows: TGTGCCAGCGCCGGACCAGTCTACGAGCAGTACTTC. This codes for CASAGPVYEQYF. Supplemented by reference TRBV28 and TRBJ2-7, the full variable domain reads DVKVTQSSRYLVKRTGEKVFLECVQDMDHENMFWYRQDPGLGLRLIYFSYDVKMKEKGDIPEGYSVSREKKERFSLILESASTNQTSMYLCASAGPVYEQYFGPGTRLTVT.

Remarks on this clonotype: This clone may be a read error of a much larger clone one base away. The chain links TRBV7-2 to TRBJ2-3; no clear D gene. V lost 3 bases to trimming and J lost 2 bases, with 6 bases between them. The germline gives CDR1 SGHTA, CDR2 FQGNSA. The CDR3 has 13 amino acids. The CDR3 loop reads CASSFQLTDTQYF. CDR3 DNA sequence: TGTGCCAGCAGCTTCCAGCTCACAGATACGCAGTATTTT.

This clonotype has at least ten counts. V usage is TRBV12-3 or TRBV12-4 and J usage is TRBJ2-1; D gene unclear. The CDR3 spans 13 residues. The V gene lost 4 bases and the J gene lost 3 bases, with 7 bases spanning the gap. In nucleotides, the CDR3 is TGTGCCAGCAGTTCCTTTGACTACAATGAGCAGTTCTTC. This gives the protein CASSSFDYNEQFF.

This clonotype was seen once. The genes are TRBV4-2 and TRBJ2-1, with D perhaps matching TRBD1 or TRBD2 (6 bases each). Deletions cut 1 base from V and 7 bases from J, with 17 bases between. The length of the CDR3 is 16 residues. Germline values: CDR1 LGHNA, CDR2 YNFKEQ. The CDR3 spells CASSQAEGEAGNEQFF. CDR3 nucleotide sequence: TGTGCCAGCAGCCAAGCTGAGGGGGAGGCGGGGAATGAGCAGTTCTTC.

Many counts were recorded for this clonotype. V is TRBV12-5 and J is TRBJ2-7, with 7 bases matching TRBD1. The germline gives CDR1 LGHNT, CDR2 FRNRAP. V dropped 0 bases and J dropped 2; count of bases not matched to a gene: 7. The CDR3 is 16 residues long. The CDR3 sequence: CASGLVLGQVPYEQYF. The CDR3, as DNA: TGTGCTAGTGGTTTGGTACTCGGACAGGTGCCCTACGAGCAGTACTTC.

As regards this clonotype: A much larger clone differs by one base, so this may be a read error. This chain links TRBV3-1 with TRBJ2-1; a possible D gene is TRBD2 (5 bases). The J call may not be correct, given that the DNA end is closer to TRBJ2-5. CDR3 length: 15 residues. Germline V gene sequence: CDR1 LGHDT, CDR2 YNNKEL (reference sequence). CDR3 coding DNA: TGTGCCAGCCGCCAATCAATGCGGGCCGGTGAGACCCAGTACTTC. This gives the protein CASRQSMRAGETQYF.

CDR3 sequence reads: CASSLDKGGYEQYF. The CDR3 DNA follows: TGTGCCAGCAGCCTAGACAAGGGAGGCTACGAGCAGTACTTC. The V and J genes are TRBV7-9 and TRBJ2-7, with D possibly being TRBD2 (6 bases). The V gene's germline CDR1 is SEHNR and CDR2 FQNEAQ (reference sequence). This CDR3 spans 14 amino acids. Between the trimmed V and J ends, which lost 5 bases and 3 bases, there was a span of 14 bases.

This rearrangement joins TRBV20-1 to TRBJ2-1, with a weak D call TRBD2 (6 bases). The germline V gene encodes CDR1 DFQATT and CDR2 SNEGSKA (reference sequence). The CDR3 loop spans 14 amino acids. The V and J ends lost 3 bases and 5 bases respectively, with 14 bases between them. The CDR3 reads CSARREFQNNEQFF. The CDR3 DNA reads TGCAGTGCTAGGCGGGAATTTCAGAACAATGAGCAGTTCTTC.

This clonotype has a count of ten or more. V usage is TRBV11-3 and J usage is TRBJ2-1; 11 nucleotides match TRBD2. Per germline, CDR1 SGHNT and CDR2 YENEEA. CDR3 size: 15 residues. J was trimmed by 6 bases and V by 6 bases; bases with no gene match: 7. CDR3 protein: CASSPIAGGPNEQFF. The CDR3 DNA is TGTGCCAGCAGTCCGATAGCGGGAGGGCCCAATGAGCAGTTCTTC.

This clonotype was picked up many times. The chain has TRBV19 and TRBJ2-7; D is perhaps TRBD1 (6 bases). The V and J ends lost 6 bases and 0 bases respectively, with 15 bases between them. The CDR3 extends over 15 amino acids. Germline assignment: CDR1 LNHDA and CDR2 SQIVND (reference sequence). The CDR3 DNA follows: TGTGCCAGTAGCGCATCGGACAGCAGCTCCTACGAGCAGTACTTC. This sequence encodes CASSASDSSSYEQYF.